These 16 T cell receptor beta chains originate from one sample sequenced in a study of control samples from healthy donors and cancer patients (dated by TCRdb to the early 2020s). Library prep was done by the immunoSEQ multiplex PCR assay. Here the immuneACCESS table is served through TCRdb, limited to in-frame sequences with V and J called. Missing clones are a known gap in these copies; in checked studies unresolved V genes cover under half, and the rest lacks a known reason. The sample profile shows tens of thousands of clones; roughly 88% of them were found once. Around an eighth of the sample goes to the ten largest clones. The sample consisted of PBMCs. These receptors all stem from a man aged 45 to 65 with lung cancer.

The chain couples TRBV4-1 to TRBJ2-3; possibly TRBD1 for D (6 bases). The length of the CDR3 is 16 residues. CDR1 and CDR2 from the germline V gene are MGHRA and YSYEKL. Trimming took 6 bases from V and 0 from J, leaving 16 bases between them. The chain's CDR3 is CASRHPGQPSTDTQYF. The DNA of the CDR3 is TGCGCCAGCAGACATCCCGGACAGCCAAGCACAGATACGCAGTATTTT.

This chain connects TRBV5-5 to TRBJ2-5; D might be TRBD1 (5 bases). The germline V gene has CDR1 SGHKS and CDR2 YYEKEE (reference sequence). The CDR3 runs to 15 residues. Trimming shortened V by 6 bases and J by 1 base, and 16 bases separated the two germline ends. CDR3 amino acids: CASILDVRGQETQYF. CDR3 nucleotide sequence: TGTGCCAGCATCCTCGACGTAAGGGGCCAAGAGACCCAGTACTTC.

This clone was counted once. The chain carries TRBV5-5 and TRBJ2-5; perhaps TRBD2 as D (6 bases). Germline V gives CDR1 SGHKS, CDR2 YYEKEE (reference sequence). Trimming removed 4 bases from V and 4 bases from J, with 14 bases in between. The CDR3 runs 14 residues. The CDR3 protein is CASSVPGATETQYF. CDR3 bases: TGTGCCAGCAGCGTACCGGGAGCGACAGAGACCCAGTACTTC.

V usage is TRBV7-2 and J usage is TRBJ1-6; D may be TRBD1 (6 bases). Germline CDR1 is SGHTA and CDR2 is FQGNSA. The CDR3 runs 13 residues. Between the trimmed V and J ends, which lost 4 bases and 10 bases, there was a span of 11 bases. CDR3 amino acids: CASSSLDSSPLHF. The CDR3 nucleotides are TGTGCCAGCAGCTCGTTGGACAGCTCACCCCTCCACTTT. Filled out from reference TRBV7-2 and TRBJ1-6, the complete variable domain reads GAGVSQSPSNKVTEKGKDVELRCDPISGHTALYWYRQSLGQGLEFLIYFQGNSAPDKSGLPSDRFSAERTGGSVSTLTIQRTQQEDSAVYLCASSSLDSSPLHFGNGTRLTVT.

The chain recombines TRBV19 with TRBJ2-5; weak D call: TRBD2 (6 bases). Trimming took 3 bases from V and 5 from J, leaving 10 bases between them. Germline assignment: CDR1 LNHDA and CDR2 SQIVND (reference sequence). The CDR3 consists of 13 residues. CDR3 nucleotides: TGTGCCAGTAGTATCCGGGACTCGGAGACCCAGTACTTC. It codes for CASSIRDSETQYF.

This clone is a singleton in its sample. CDR3 loop: CASRAGVNTEAFF. CDR3 in DNA: TGTGCCAGCAGGGCTGGAGTGAACACTGAAGCTTTCTTT. The chain uses TRBV6-4 and TRBJ1-1; no reliable D call. This CDR3 comprises 13 residues. Trimming took off 6 bases at V and 0 bases at J, with 8 bases between the two ends. CDR1 is MRHNA and CDR2 is SNTAGT in the germline V gene.

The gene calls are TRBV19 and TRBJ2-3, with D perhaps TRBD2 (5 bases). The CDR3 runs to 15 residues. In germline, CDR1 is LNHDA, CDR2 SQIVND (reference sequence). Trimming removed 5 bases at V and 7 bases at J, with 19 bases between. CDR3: CASSPRASTTYTQYF. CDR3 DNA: TGTGCCAGTAGTCCGAGGGCTAGCACAACCTATACGCAGTATTTT.

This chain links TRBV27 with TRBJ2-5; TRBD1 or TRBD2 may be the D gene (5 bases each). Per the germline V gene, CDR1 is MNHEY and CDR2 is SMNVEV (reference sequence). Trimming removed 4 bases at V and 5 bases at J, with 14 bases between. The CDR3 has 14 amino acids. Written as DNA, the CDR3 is TGTGCCAGCAGTTCACACCGGGGCGCGGAGACCCAGTACTTC. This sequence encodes CASSSHRGAETQYF.

CDR3 coding DNA: TGTGCCAGCAGTTACTCGCTGTCAGGGGTCGAGCAGTACTTC. Protein product: CASSYSLSGVEQYF. The rearrangement links TRBV6-2 or TRBV6-3 to TRBJ2-7, with D perhaps TRBD1 (6 bases). The germline CDR1 and CDR2 sequences are MNHEY and SVGEGT. V was shortened by 0 bases and J by 6 bases, with 12 bases between the two germline ends. This CDR3 region has 14 residues.

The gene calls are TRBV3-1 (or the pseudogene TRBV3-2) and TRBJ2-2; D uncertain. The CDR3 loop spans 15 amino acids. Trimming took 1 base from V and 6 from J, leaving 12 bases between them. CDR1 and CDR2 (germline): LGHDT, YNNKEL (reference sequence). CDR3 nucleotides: TGTGCCAGCAGCCAAGTATCTGGGTTGGCCGGGGAGCTGTTTTTT. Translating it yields CASSQVSGLAGELFF.

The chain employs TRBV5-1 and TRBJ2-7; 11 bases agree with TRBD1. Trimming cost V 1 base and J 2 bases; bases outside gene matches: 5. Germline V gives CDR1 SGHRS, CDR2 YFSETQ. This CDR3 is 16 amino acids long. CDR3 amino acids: CASSLSWDRGTYEQYF. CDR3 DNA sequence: TGCGCCAGCAGCTTGTCCTGGGACAGGGGGACCTACGAGCAGTACTTC.

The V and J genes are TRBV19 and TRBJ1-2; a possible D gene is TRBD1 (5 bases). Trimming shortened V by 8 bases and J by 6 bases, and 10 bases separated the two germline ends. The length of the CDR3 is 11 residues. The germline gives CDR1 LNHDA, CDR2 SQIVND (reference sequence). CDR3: CASSGDHGYTF. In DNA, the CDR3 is TGTGCCAGTTCGGGGGATCATGGCTACACCTTC.

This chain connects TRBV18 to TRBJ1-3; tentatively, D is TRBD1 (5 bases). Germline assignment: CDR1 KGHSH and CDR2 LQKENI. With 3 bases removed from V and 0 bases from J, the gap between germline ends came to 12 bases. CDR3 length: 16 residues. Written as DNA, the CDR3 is TGTGCCAGCTCACCCCTTGGGACGTCCTCTGGAAACACCATATATTTT. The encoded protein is CASSPLGTSSGNTIYF.

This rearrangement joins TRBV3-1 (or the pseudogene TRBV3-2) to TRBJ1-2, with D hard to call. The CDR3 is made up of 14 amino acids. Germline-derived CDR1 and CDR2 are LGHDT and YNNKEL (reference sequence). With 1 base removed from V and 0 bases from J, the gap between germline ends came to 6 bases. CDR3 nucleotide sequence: TGTGCCAGCAGCCAAGCTTCGACTAACTATGGCTACACCTTC. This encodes CASSQASTNYGYTF.

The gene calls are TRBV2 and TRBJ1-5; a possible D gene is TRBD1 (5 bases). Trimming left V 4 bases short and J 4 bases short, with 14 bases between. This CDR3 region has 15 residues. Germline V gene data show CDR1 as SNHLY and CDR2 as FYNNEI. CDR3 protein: CASSGGTRLNQPQHF. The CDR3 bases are TGTGCCAGCAGTGGGGGGACCCGACTGAATCAGCCCCAGCATTTT.

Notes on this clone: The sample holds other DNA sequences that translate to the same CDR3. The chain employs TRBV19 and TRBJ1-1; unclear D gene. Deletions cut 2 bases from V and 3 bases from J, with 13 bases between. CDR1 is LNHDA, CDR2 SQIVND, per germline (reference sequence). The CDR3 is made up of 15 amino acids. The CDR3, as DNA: TGTGCCAGTAGTATACCCTTTGGGAGGGACACTGAAGCTTTCTTT. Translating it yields CASSIPFGRDTEAFF.